The present TCR beta chain was sequenced within a study of cytomegalovirus exposure and HLA in healthy donors. General study results and limits: Cytomegalovirus association was assigned to some 160 TCR beta chains. In a later analysis, TCR beta V- and J-gene trimming showed a link to a missense DCLRE1C variant. In an earlier analysis, most TCR beta V segments were productive about 87% or about 30% of the time.

Although they were nominally healthy when sampled, donors likely had unrecorded immune exposures. Trimming took off 3 bases at V and 5 bases at J, with 14 bases between the two ends. Germline lookup yields CDR1 SGHNT and CDR2 YYREEE (reference sequence). CDR3 length equals 14 residues. Both 60 Vbeta primers and 13 Jbeta primers went into the PCR. TCRdb's copy holds only in-frame clones and misses some; the assay was immunoSEQ multiplex PCR. The sample has around 170,000 clones; roughly 82% are singletons. A word on this clone: Its antigen is currently unknown.

The genes are TRBV5-4 and TRBJ2-5; D may be TRBD1 (6 bases). This receptor was taken from a woman aged 45-65 years in good health and CMV-seropositive. The sequencing input was PBMCs. The CDR3 nucleotides read TGTGCCAGCAGCTCCGGACAGCTGGCGGAGACCCAGTACTTC. It translates to CASSSGQLAETQYF.